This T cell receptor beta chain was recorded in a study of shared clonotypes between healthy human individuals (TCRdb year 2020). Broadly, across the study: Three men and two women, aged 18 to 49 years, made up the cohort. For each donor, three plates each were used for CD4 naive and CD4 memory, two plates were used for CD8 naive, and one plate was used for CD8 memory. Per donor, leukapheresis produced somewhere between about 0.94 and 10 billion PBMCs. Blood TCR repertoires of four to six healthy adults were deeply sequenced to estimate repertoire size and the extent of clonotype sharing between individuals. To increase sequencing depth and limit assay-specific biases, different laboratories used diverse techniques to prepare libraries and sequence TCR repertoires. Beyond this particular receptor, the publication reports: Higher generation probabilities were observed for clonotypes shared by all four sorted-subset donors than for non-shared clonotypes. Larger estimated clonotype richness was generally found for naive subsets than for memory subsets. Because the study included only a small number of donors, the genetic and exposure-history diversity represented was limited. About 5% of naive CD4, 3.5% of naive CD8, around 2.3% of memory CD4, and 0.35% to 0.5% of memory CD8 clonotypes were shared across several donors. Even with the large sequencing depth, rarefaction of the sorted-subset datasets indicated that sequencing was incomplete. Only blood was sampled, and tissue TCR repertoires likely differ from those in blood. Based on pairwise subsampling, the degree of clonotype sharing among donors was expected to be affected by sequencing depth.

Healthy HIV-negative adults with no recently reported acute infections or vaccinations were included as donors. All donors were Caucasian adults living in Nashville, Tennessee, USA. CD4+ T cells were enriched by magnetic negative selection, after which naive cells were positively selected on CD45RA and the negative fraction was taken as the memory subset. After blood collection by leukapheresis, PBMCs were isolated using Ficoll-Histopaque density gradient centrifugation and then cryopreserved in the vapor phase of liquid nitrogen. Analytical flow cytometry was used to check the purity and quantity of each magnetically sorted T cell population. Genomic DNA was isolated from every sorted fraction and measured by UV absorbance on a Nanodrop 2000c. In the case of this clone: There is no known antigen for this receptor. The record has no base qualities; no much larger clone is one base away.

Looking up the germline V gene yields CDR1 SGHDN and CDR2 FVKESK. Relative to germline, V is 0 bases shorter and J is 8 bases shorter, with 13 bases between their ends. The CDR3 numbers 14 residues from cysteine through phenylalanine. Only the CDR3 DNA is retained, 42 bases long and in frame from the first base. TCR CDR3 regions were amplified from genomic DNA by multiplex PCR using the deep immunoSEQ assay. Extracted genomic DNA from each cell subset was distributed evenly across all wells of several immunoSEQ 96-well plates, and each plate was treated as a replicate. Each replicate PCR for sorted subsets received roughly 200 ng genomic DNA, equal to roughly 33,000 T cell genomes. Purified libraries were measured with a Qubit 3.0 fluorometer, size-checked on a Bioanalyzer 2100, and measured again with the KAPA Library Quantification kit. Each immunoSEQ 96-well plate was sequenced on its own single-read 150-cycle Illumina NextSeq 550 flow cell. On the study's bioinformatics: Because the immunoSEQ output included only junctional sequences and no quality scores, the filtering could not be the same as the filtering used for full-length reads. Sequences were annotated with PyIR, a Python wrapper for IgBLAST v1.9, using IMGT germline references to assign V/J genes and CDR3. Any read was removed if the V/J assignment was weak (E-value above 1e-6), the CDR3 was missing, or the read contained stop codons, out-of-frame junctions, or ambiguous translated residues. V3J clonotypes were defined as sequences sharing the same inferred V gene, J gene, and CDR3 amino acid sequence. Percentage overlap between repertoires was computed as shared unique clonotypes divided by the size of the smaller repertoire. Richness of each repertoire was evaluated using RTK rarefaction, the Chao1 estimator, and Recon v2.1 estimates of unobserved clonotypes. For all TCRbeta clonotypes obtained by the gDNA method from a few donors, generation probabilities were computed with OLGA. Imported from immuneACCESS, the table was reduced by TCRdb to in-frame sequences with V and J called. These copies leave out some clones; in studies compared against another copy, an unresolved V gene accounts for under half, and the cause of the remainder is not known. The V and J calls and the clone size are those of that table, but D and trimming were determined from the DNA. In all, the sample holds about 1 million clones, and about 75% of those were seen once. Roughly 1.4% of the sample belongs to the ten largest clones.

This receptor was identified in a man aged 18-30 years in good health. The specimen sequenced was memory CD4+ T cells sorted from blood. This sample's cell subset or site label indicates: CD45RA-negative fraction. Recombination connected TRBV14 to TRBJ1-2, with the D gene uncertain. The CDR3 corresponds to CASSQDLGPEGYTF. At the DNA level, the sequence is TGTGCCAGCAGCCAAGATCTCGGGCCGGAGGGCTACACCTTC.